These T cell receptor beta chains were read from a single sample in a study of cytomegalovirus exposure and HLA in healthy donors. Here immunoSEQ multiplex PCR was the method, and the copy in TCRdb shows in-frame clones only, minus some. Of about 170,000 clones listed, approximately 80% were seen once; the top ten hold about 0.8%. The sequencing sample was made of PBMCs. The source of these receptors is a female donor in good health and CMV-seronegative. Both conserved end residues are trimmed from each CDR3. Each record gives: V gene, J gene, CDR3 protein.

V: TRBV7-6; J: TRBJ2-2; CDR3: ASSLVPSGTGTNTGELF
V: TRBV28; J: TRBJ2-3; CDR3: ASSSAGTGIVTDTQY
V: TRBV4-2; J: TRBJ1-6; CDR3: ASSQEIDSPLH
V: TRBV19; J: TRBJ1-2; CDR3: ASRDFYYGYT
V: TRBV4-1; J: NA; CDR3: ASSPPQREASHEQY
V: TRBV6-4; J: TRBJ1-1; CDR3: ASSDSSGRGRGEAF
V: TRBV30; J: TRBJ2-5; CDR3: AWSFRETQY
V: TRBV2; J: TRBJ1-2; CDR3: ASSEITNYGYT
V: TRBV18; J: TRBJ2-7; CDR3: ASSPETGVYEQY
V: TRBV9; J: TRBJ1-1; CDR3: ASSGDRTNTEAF
V: TRBV4-2; J: TRBJ1-2; CDR3: ASSQEDRFYGYT
V: TRBV19; J: TRBJ2-7; CDR3: ASSLTPGTSAYEQY
V: TRBV19; J: TRBJ2-1; CDR3: ASSTRGGLINEQF
V: TRBV5-1; J: TRBJ2-1; CDR3: ASSLGRVTYNEQF
V: TRBV5-1; J: TRBJ2-7; CDR3: ASSLVPGDSYEQY
V: TRBV4-3; J: TRBJ2-5; CDR3: ASSRRTSGMETQY
V: TRBV9; J: TRBJ1-6; CDR3: ASSVATGELGTGDSPLH
V: TRBV10-2; J: TRBJ2-1; CDR3: ATHWALEQF
V: TRBV5-1; J: TRBJ1-2; CDR3: ASSLQAENYGYT
V: TRBV13; J: TRBJ1-1; CDR3: ASSLGGVEAF
V: TRBV29-1; J: TRBJ1-6; CDR3: SVVQGAGSPLH
V: TRBV15; J: TRBJ1-5; CDR3: ATSRDGGTGDQPQH
V: TRBV27; J: TRBJ2-2; CDR3: ATTQGAGANTGELF
V: TRBV12-5; J: TRBJ2-2; CDR3: ASGFGTSGRGGELF
V: TRBV9; J: TRBJ1-2; CDR3: ASSPRDPGVGYT
V: TRBV7-9; J: TRBJ2-3; CDR3: ASSPTLRLAGADTQY
V: TRBV30; J: TRBJ2-2; CDR3: AWSVGEGTDPNTGELF
V: TRBV5-1; J: TRBJ2-4; CDR3: ASSQGEVAKNIQY